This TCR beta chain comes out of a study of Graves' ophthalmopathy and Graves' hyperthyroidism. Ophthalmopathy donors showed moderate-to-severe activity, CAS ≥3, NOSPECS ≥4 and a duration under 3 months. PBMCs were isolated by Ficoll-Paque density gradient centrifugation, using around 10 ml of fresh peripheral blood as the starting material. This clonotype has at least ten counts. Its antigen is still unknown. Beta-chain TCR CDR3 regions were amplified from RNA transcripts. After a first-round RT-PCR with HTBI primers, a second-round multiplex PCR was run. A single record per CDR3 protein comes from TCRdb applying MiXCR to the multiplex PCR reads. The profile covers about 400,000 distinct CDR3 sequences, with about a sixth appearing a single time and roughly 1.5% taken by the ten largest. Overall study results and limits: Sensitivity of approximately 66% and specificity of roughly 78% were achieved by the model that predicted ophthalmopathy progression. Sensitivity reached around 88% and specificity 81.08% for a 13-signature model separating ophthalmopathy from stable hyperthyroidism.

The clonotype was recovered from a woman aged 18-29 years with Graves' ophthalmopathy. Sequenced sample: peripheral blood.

Written as DNA, the CDR3 is TGTGCCACCCTCGATCCTAGCGGGAAAGAGACCCAGTACTTC. Encoded protein: CATLDPSGKETQYF. The genes are TRBV10-3 and TRBJ2-5, with TRBD2 identical over 9 bases. Unmatched junction bases numbered 9, after V lost 10 bases and J lost 3 bases. Germline values: CDR1 ENHRY, CDR2 SYGVKD. The CDR3 covers 14 residues.